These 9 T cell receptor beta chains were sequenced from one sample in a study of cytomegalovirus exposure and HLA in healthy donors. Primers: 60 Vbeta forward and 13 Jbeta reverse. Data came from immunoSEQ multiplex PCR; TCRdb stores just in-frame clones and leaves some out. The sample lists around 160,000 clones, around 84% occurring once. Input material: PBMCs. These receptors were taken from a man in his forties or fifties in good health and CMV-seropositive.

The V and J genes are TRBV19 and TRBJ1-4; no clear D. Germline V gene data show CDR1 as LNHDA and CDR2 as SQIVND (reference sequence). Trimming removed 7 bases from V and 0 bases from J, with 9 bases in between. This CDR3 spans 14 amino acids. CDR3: CASKGGSTNEKLFF. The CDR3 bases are TGTGCCAGTAAAGGCGGATCAACTAATGAAAAACTGTTTTTT.

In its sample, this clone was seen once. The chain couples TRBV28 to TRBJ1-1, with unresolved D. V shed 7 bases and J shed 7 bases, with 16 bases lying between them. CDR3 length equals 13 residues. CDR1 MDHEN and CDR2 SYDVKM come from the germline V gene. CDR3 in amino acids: CASTPGYRHEAFF. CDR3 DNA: TGTGCCAGCACCCCGGGGTACAGACATGAAGCTTTCTTT.

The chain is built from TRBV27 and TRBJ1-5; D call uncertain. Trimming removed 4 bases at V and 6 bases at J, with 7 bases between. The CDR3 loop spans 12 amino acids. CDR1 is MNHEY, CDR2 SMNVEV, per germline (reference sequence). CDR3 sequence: CASSSGSQPQHF. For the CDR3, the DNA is TGTGCCAGCAGTTCAGGAAGTCAGCCCCAGCATTTT.

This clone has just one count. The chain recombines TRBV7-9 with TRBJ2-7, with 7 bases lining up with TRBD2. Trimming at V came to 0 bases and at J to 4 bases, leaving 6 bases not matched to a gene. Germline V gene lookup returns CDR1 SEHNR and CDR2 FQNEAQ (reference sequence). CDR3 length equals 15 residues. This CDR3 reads CASSLAGGFKYEQYF. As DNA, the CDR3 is TGTGCCAGCAGCTTAGCGGGAGGGTTTAAGTACGAGCAGTACTTC.

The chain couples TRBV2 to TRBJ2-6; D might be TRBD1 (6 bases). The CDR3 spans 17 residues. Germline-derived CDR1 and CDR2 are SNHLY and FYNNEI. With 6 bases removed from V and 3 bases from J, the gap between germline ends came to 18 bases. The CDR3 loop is CASRSDRTRIGANVLTF. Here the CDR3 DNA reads TGTGCCAGCAGATCGGACAGAACGCGAATTGGGGCCAACGTCCTGACTTTC.

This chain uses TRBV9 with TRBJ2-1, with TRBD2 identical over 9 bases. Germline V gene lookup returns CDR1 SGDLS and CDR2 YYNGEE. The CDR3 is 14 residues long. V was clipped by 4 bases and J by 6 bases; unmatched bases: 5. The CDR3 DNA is TGTGCCAGCAGCTTTCGGACTAGCGCCAATGAGCAGTTCTTC. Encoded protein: CASSFRTSANEQFF. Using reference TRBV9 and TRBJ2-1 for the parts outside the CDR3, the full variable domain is DSGVTQTPKHLITATGQRVTLRCSPRSGDLSVYWYQQSLDQGLQFLIQYYNGEERAKGNILERFSAQQFPDLHSELNLSSLELGDSALYFCASSFRTSANEQFFGPGTRLTVL.

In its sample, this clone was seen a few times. The CDR3 loop reads CASSLTSDTDTQYF. The CDR3 DNA reads as TGTGCCAGCAGCTTGACTAGCGACACAGATACGCAGTATTTT. V is TRBV6-5 and J is TRBJ2-3; 8 bases match TRBD2. Germline trimming cut 6 bases from V and 2 bases from J; bases unmatched to any gene: 4. The CDR3 covers 14 residues. The germline V gene encodes CDR1 MNHEY and CDR2 SVGAGI.

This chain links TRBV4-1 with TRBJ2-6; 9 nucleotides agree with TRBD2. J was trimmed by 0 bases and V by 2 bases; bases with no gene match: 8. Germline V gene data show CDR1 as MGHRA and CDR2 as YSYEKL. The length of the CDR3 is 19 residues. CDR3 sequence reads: CASSQLPGLAFSGANVLTF. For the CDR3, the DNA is TGCGCCAGCAGCCAACTTCCGGGACTAGCCTTCTCTGGGGCCAACGTCCTGACTTTC.

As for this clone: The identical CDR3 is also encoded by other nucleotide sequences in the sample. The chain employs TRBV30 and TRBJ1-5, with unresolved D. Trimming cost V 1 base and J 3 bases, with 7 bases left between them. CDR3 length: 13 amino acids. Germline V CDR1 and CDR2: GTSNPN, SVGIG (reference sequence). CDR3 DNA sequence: TGTGCCTGGAGTGGCGGAAACAATCAGCCCCAGCATTTT. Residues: CAWSGGNNQPQHF.